This T cell receptor (beta chain) was documented in a study of cytomegalovirus exposure and HLA in healthy donors. Study findings and constraints: Analysis was carried out at a later point, and it linked a missense DCLRE1C variant to TCR beta V- and J-gene trimming. Most subjects had HLA-A and HLA-B alleles reportedly predicted accurately by TCR beta sequences. A later analysis showed TCR association rates differing by HLA locus, peaking at DRB1 and lowest at HLA-C.

Both 60 Vbeta primers and 13 Jbeta primers went into the PCR. Libraries were prepared by immunoSEQ multiplex PCR; TCRdb keeps only in-frame clonotypes and omits some of them. Of nearly 110,000 clones listed, about two thirds are singletons. CDR1 SGHRS and CDR2 YFSETQ come from the germline V gene. The CDR3 length is 14 residues. V lost 0 bases, J lost 3 bases, and 2 bases stayed unmatched. Concerning this clone: Its antigen is still unknown.

The source material was PBMCs. The receptor comes from a boy aged 5-17 years in good health and CMV-seronegative. The chain couples TRBV5-1 to TRBJ1-2, with 7 bases fitting TRBD1. CDR3 sequence (DNA): TGCGCCAGCAGCTTGGGACAGGGCTACTATGGCTACACCTTC. Translation: CASSLGQGYYGYTF.